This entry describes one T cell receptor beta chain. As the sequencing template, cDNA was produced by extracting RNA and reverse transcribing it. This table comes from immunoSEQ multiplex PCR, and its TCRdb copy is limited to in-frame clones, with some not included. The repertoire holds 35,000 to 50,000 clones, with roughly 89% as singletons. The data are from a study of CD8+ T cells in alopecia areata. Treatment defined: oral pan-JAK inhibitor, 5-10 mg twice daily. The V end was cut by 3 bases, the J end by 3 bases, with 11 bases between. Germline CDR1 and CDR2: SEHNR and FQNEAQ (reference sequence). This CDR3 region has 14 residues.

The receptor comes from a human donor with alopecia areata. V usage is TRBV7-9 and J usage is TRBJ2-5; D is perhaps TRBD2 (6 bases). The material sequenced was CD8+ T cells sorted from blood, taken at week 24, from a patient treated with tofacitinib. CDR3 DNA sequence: TGTGCCAGCAGCTTGCGGGGAGCCGAAGAGACCCAGTACTTC. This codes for CASSLRGAEETQYF.